This T cell receptor beta chain originates from a study of cytomegalovirus exposure and HLA in healthy donors. With V trimmed by 5 bases and J by 0 bases, 13 bases remained unmatched. The CDR3 consists of 17 residues. Germline values: CDR1 SGHDT, CDR2 YYEEEE. Study results and caveats: A link between a missense DCLRE1C variant and TCR beta V- and J-gene trimming emerged from a later analysis. DRB1 had the most TCR associations and HLA-C the fewest, a later analysis found, with rates varying by HLA locus. In a later analysis, at a false discovery rate of 0.05, about 15,000 TCR beta sequences were associated with HLA alleles.

Of note for this clone: Its antigen remains unidentified.

The PCR had 60 Vbeta and 13 Jbeta primers. Libraries were prepared by immunoSEQ multiplex PCR; TCRdb keeps only in-frame clonotypes and omits some of them. Here the sample spans more than 200,000 clones, 60% to 80% being singletons. Material for sequencing was PBMCs. This clonotype was obtained from a man aged 18 to 30 in good health and CMV-seronegative. The rearrangement joins TRBV5-6 to TRBJ2-5; 7 positions agree with TRBD1. The CDR3: CASSPGGLRGHQETQYF. DNA of the CDR3: TGTGCCAGCAGTCCAGGGGGTCTGAGAGGGCACCAAGAGACCCAGTACTTC.